The rows below give T cell receptor beta chains drawn from one sample of a study of post-analysis software for immune sequencing data. TCRdb itself ran the PCR reads through MiXCR, one entry per CDR3 protein. The sample carries about 560,000 distinct CDR3 sequences, roughly two fifths recorded once. What was sequenced was blood. These receptors originate from a girl under 18 with multiple sclerosis. The CDR3 runs from the conserved cysteine through the conserved F or W. The D gene is left open where the match is weak. Clone size appears in some rows only: once, few, many, or a class for an expanded clone.

CDR3 DNA: TGTGCCATCAGTGAGTCGAGGGACGTCCTCTACGAGCAGTACTTC
CDR3 protein: CAISESRDVLYEQYF
V gene: TRBV10-3
CDR3 length: 15
clone size: .
J gene: TRBJ2-7
D gene: .

CDR3 DNA: TGTGCCAGCAGTTTGTGGGACCGCAACTCCTACGAGCAGTACTTC
CDR3 protein: CASSLWDRNSYEQYF
V gene: TRBV12-3/TRBV12-4
CDR3 length: 15
clone size: .
J gene: TRBJ2-7
D gene: .

CDR3 DNA: TGTGCCAGCAGTTGGACAGTGAGCTCCTACGAGCAGTACTTC
CDR3 protein: CASSWTVSSYEQYF
V gene: TRBV6-5
CDR3 length: 14
clone size: once
J gene: TRBJ2-7
D gene: .

CDR3 DNA: TGTGCCAGCAGTTTATGGGCGGGGGGGCAGAATGAGCAGTTCTTC
CDR3 protein: CASSLWAGGQNEQFF
V gene: TRBV27
CDR3 length: 15
clone size: .
J gene: TRBJ2-1
D gene: TRBD2

CDR3 DNA: TGCGCCAGCAGCCCGACCGGACTAGCGGCTTACAATGAGCAGTTCTTC
CDR3 protein: CASSPTGLAAYNEQFF
V gene: TRBV4-1
CDR3 length: 16
clone size: .
J gene: TRBJ2-1
D gene: TRBD2

CDR3 DNA: TGTGCCAGCAGCCGAGCGGGTTTTCAAGAGACCCAGTACTTC
CDR3 protein: CASSRAGFQETQYF
V gene: TRBV12-3/TRBV12-4
CDR3 length: 14
clone size: .
J gene: TRBJ2-5
D gene: .

CDR3 DNA: TGCGCCAGCAGCGGTAGCGGCCAAGAGACCCAGTACTTC
CDR3 protein: CASSGSGQETQYF
V gene: TRBV5-1
CDR3 length: 13
clone size: .
J gene: TRBJ2-5
D gene: .

CDR3 DNA: TGCGCCAGCAGCTCCCCGATCAATGAGCAGTTCTTC
CDR3 protein: CASSSPINEQFF
V gene: TRBV5-1
CDR3 length: 12
clone size: few
J gene: TRBJ2-1
D gene: .

CDR3 DNA: TGTGCCAGCAGTGACCGGGACAGCCAGCGGTACAATGAGCAGTTCTTC
CDR3 protein: CASSDRDSQRYNEQFF
V gene: TRBV12-3/TRBV12-4
CDR3 length: 16
clone size: .
J gene: TRBJ2-1
D gene: TRBD1

CDR3 DNA: TGTGCCACCGAAAACAGGGAAGGTCTAAACACTGAAGCTTTCTTT
CDR3 protein: CATENREGLNTEAFF
V gene: TRBV10-3
CDR3 length: 15
clone size: few
J gene: TRBJ1-1
D gene: .

CDR3 DNA: TGCGCCAGCAGATTAGGGGTGGTCTCGGACGAGCAGTACTTC
CDR3 protein: CASRLGVVSDEQYF
V gene: TRBV5-1
CDR3 length: 14
clone size: .
J gene: TRBJ2-7
D gene: .

CDR3 DNA: TGCAGTGCTAGAGAACCAGCGGGGTGCGGCGAGCAGTACTTC
CDR3 protein: CSAREPAGCGEQYF
V gene: TRBV20-1
CDR3 length: 14
clone size: .
J gene: TRBJ2-7
D gene: TRBD2

CDR3 DNA: TGTGTCAGCACTCAGGGGGATAGCAATCAGCCCCAGCATTTT
CDR3 protein: CVSTQGDSNQPQHF
V gene: TRBV12-3/TRBV12-4
CDR3 length: 14
clone size: few
J gene: TRBJ1-5
D gene: TRBD1

CDR3 DNA: TGTGCCAGCAGCGGGACTTACGGGACCCCTCAGCCCCAGCATTTT
CDR3 protein: CASSGTYGTPQPQHF
V gene: TRBV7-8
CDR3 length: 15
clone size: .
J gene: TRBJ1-5
D gene: .